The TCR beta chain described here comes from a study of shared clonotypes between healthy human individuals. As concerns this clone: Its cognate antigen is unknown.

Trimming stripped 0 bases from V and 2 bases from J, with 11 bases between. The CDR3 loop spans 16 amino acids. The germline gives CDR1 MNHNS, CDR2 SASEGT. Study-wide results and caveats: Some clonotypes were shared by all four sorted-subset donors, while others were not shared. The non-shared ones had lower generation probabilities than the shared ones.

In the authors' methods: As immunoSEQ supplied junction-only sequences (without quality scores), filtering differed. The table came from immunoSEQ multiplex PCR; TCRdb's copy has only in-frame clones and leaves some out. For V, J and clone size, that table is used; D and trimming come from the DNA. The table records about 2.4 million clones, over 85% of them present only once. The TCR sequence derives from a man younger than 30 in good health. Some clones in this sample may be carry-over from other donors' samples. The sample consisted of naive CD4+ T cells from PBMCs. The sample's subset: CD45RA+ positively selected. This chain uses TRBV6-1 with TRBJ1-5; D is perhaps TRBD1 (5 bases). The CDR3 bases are TGTGCCAGCAGTGAAGCCGGGGGGTTAGGCAATCAGCCCCAGCATTTT. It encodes CASSEAGGLGNQPQHF.